This T cell receptor (beta chain) is from a study of T cell responses to AZD1222 COVID-19 vaccine. Study-wide results and caveats: Seropositive at baseline were only five or six AZD1222 recipients. When two AZD1222 doses had been given, Spike-specific TCR breadth and depth rose. The donors showed a predominance of white British ancestry and of females, with possible underestimation of clonal diversity.

With regard to this clone: Its antigen is as yet unknown.

Investigators merged groups given second doses at roughly 4 or roughly 12 weeks. Using immunoSEQ multiplex PCR, the repertoire was profiled, and TCRdb retains in-frame clones only, with some absent. The sample lists about 24,000 clones, 70% to 90% occurring once. The CDR3 consists of 15 residues. Germline CDR1 reads SGHNT; CDR2 reads YYREEE (reference sequence). V lost 7 bases to trimming and J lost 4 bases, with 18 bases between them. The source material was peripheral blood, sampled 28 days after the second AZD1222 dose. This rearrangement joins TRBV5-4 to TRBJ1-3; D remains ambiguous. The TCR was taken from an adult who received the AZD1222 COVID-19 vaccine. This chain's CDR3 is CASESSSSRGNTIYF. The DNA for the CDR3 is TGTGCCAGCGAGTCGTCGTCCTCTAGGGGAAACACCATATATTTT.